This TCR beta chain was sequenced in a study of identifying expanded T cells in peripheral blood. Findings and caveats of the study: Variance in clone template counts between roughly two-week samples significantly increased with total template count across all healthy donors. Over approximately two and four weeks, about 16.4 and 19 clones changed, versus approximately 1.1 between replicates.

Produced via immunoSEQ multiplex PCR; TCRdb's table is partial and in-frame only. The repertoire holds around 66,000 clones, about 89% seen once, with around 4.3% in the top ten. The germline V gene has CDR1 MGHRA and CDR2 YSYEKL. The CDR3 has 16 residues. V was pared by 8 bases and J by 7 bases, with 12 bases of the junction left unmatched. No infections or other immune events were documented during collection. Regarding this clone: The antigen remains undetermined.

This TCR derives from a person aged 18 to 75 in good health. The specimen sequenced was blood. This chain joins TRBV4-1 and TRBJ2-2; 11 bases align to TRBD2. CDR3 loop: CASGRSTSGTGGELFF. The CDR3 nucleotides read TGCGCCAGCGGACGCTCGACTAGCGGGACTGGCGGGGAGCTGTTTTTT.